This T cell receptor beta chain was retrieved from a study of blood T cells in healthy people across ages (dated by TCRdb to the mid-2010s). In the study overall: In model experiments, roughly one uniquely barcoded TCR beta cDNA molecule per two T cells was captured by template switching. Using deep sequencing normalized with unique cDNA molecular identifiers, the study measured how TCR beta repertoire diversity changes with age. The donors were split into four age groups: young (average approximately 16 years), middle-aged (39), aged (over 55) and long-lived (under 85). To avoid experimental bias, donors of different ages were distributed randomly across sequencing lanes. For two donors (one aged 18 to 30 and one aged 80 or older), the study analyzed two additional independent replicas of 1 million unique cDNA reads from the same blood draw.

A remark on this clonotype: It lacks a known antigen. An end of the junction does not agree with germline; a read error may underlie this.

The CDR3 runs 16 residues from the cysteine to the phenylalanine. Of all the DNA, just the CDR3 is kept, 48 bases in frame from base 1. CDR1 and CDR2, per the germline V gene (reference sequence), are DFQATT and SNEGSKA. Donors were about 36 systemically healthy Caucasian individuals from Russia aged roughly 6 to 90 years. About 9.8 milliliters of peripheral blood were drawn from each donor into EDTA-treated Vacutainer tubes. Ficoll-Paque density-gradient centrifugation was used to isolate PBMCs, with at least 7 million obtained per sample. Total RNA, at least 6 micrograms per sample, was extracted from PBMCs with Trizol reagent. Naive CD45RAhigh/CD27high T cell percentages were measured by flow cytometry on a PBMC aliquot from every donor. On the study overall, not on this receptor specifically: A strong correlation was found between observed TCR beta diversity and the percentage of naive T cells measured by flow cytometry. Observed TCR beta diversity per million T cells fell roughly linearly with age, and a significant reduction was already apparent by age roughly 41. Compared with the aged group, the long-lived group had more naive CD4+ T cells, fewer expanded clones and increased TCR diversity, a pattern suggesting age selection. Conclusive comparison of naive and antigen-experienced compartments was prevented by the profiling of bulk unsorted PBMCs. Estimates of total diversity from one million sequenced T cells were regarded as lower bounds and underestimates. Donor CMV infection status was unknown, potentially confounding age-related changes in expanded clonotypes.

Library preparation employed 5' RACE. Sequencing was performed on an Illumina HiSeq 2500. The second PCR ran for about 6 to 11 cycles and used a J-beta primer mix along with a sample-barcoded 5' primer. Each TCR beta cDNA molecule received a unique molecular identifier from a template-switch 5' adaptor carrying 12 random nucleotides. At least 2.5 million CDR3-containing paired-end reads were obtained from each sample. The Mint cDNA synthesis kit, primed by a TRBC-specific oligonucleotide, was used to synthesize first-strand cDNA from all RNA. Following uracil-DNA glycosylase treatment, a first 18-cycle PCR with universal primers M1SS and BC2_uni_R was performed on all cDNA. The study's processing was this. Each sample was normalized by randomly selecting 1 million high-quality reads, each carrying a distinct molecular identifier. Reads with shared molecular identifiers were discarded instead of being binned into consensus sequences. MiTCR, with a Q25 quality threshold and the strictest error-elimination algorithm, was used for CDR3 identification, clonotype clustering and error correction. A nonparametric unseen species model with Euler transformation was used to estimate lower-bound total TCR beta diversity. TCRdb trimmed public reads at Q25 via fastp, called clones via MiXCR and kept in-frame beta chains. Rows are unified per CDR3 protein, each entry keeping the most common DNA and genes. The V and J calls were determined by TCRdb, not by the authors. Counted in this sample were 700,000 to 800,000 distinct CDR3 sequences; approximately 39% of them appeared once. The ten top clones hold around a fifth of the sample.

Material: blood. This clonotype was sampled from a woman aged 55-70 years in good health. The sequence is built from TRBV20-1 and TRBJ2-5, with a weak D call of TRBD1 (6 bases match). This receptor carries the CDR3 CSATAPSTGVQATQYF. The DNA sequence is given as TGCAGTGCCACGGCTCCGTCGACAGGAGTTCAAGCGACCCAGTACTTC.